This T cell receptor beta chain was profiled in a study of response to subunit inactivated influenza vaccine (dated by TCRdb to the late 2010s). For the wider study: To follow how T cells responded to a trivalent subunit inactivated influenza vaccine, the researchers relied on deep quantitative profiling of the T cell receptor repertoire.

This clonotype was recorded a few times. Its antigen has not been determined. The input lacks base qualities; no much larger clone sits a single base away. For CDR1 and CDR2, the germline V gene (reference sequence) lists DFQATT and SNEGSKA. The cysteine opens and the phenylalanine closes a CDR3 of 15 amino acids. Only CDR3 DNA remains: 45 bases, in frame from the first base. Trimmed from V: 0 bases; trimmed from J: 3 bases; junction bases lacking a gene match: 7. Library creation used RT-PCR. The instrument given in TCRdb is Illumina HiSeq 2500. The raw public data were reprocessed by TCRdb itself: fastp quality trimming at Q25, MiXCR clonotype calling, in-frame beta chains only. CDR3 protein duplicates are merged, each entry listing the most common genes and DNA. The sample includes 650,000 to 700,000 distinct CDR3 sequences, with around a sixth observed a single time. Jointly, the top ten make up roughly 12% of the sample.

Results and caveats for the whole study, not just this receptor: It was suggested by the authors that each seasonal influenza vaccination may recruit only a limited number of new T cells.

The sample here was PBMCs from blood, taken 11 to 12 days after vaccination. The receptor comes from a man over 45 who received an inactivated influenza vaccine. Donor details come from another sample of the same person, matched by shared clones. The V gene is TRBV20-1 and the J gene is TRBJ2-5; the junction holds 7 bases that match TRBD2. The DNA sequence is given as TGCAGTGCTAGAGATTCCACTAGCGTGAAAGAGACCCAGTACTTC. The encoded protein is CSARDSTSVKETQYF.